Shown below are 5 T cell receptor beta chains from a single sample sequenced in a study of shared clonotypes between healthy human individuals. TCRdb's copy holds only in-frame clones and misses some; the assay was immunoSEQ multiplex PCR. The sample includes over a million clones, more than 60% of them seen just once. The sequencing sample was made of memory CD4+ T cells sorted from blood. Specified subset: CD45RA-negative fraction. The receptors were gathered from a man younger than 35 in good health.

In this sample, this clone turned up once. The rearrangement joins TRBV4-3 to TRBJ2-1; TRBD2 aligns across 14 bases. The length of the CDR3 is 15 residues. V shed 4 bases and J 4 bases; nucleotides not matched to a gene: 0. Germline V CDR1 and CDR2: LGHNA, YSLEER. In DNA form, the CDR3 reads TGCGCCAGCAGCCGACTAGCGGGAGGGTACAATGAGCAGTTCTTC. Protein sequence: CASSRLAGGYNEQFF.

As concerns this clone: Other DNA sequences within the sample encode an identical CDR3. The V and J genes are TRBV6-5 and TRBJ1-1; D perhaps matches TRBD1 (5 bases). Germline V gene lookup returns CDR1 MNHEY and CDR2 SVGAGI. The CDR3 contains 14 residues. Trimming took 2 bases from V and 0 from J, leaving 7 bases between them. The CDR3 nucleotides are TGTGCCAGCAGTTACCAGGGCCTGAACACTGAAGCTTTCTTT. Translating it yields CASSYQGLNTEAFF.

This clone was found many times. The chain combines TRBV6-5 with TRBJ2-2; a possible D gene is TRBD1 (6 bases). Germline loops: CDR1 MNHEY, CDR2 SVGAGI. V gave up 4 bases and J gave up 5 bases, with 11 bases separating them. The CDR3 is made up of 14 amino acids. This chain's CDR3 is CASSSRGGTGELFF. The DNA for the CDR3 is TGTGCCAGCAGTTCCAGGGGCGGGACCGGGGAGCTGTTTTTT.

In regard to this clone: A clone one base away is much larger, so this may be a read error. The rearrangement joins TRBV7-2 to TRBJ2-7; 8 bases are shared with TRBD1. The CDR3 has 14 residues. After removal of 1 base from V and 3 bases from J, the junction contained 2 bases not matched to a gene. The V gene's germline CDR1 is SGHTA and CDR2 FQGNSA. In DNA, the CDR3 is TGTGCCAGCAGCTTAGGGACAGGGATCTACGAGCAGTACTTC. Translating it yields CASSLGTGIYEQYF.

This clone was seen at least ten times. This chain joins TRBV30 and TRBJ1-3; the match to TRBD1 covers 7 bases. V lost 2 bases and J lost 5; bases outside the gene matches: 6. The CDR3 consists of 14 residues. Germline CDR1 reads GTSNPN; CDR2 reads SVGIG (reference sequence). The CDR3 region has the DNA TGTGCCTGGAGTACGACAGGGTTGAGAAACACCATATATTTT. Translating it yields CAWSTTGLRNTIYF.